What follows describes a single T cell receptor beta chain. The CDR3 is 16 residues long. V lost 1 base and J 2 bases, leaving 13 bases between the germline ends. CDR1 is SGHAT and CDR2 is FQNNGV in the germline V gene. This sample was included in a study of T cell clonotyping in hematopoietic cell transplantation. Libraries were prepared by immunoSEQ multiplex PCR; TCRdb keeps only in-frame clonotypes and omits some of them. This repertoire shows tens of thousands of clones, 95% found once; its top ten account for roughly 0.91%. The chain couples TRBV11-2 to TRBJ2-3; perhaps TRBD2 as D (6 bases). This sequence was found in a man between 25 and 39 years old in good health. Some clones in this sample may be carry-over from other donors' samples. The sample consisted of peripheral blood mononuclear cells. As DNA, the CDR3 is TGTGCCAGCAGCTTAGCCACGGGAGTTAACACAGATACGCAGTATTTT. Residues: CASSLATGVNTDTQYF.